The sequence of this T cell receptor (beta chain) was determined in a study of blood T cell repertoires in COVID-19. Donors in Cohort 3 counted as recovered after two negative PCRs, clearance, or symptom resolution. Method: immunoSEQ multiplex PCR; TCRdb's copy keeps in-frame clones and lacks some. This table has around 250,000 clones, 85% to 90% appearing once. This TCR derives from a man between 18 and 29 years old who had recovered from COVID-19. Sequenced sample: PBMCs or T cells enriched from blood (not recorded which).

The CDR3 spells CASTLSTGGKNQPQHF. The CDR3 region has the DNA TGTGCCAGTACCCTATCGACAGGGGGTAAGAATCAGCCCCAGCATTTT. V and J are TRBV19 and TRBJ1-5; 9 nucleotides align to TRBD1. Looked up from germline, CDR1 is LNHDA and CDR2 is SQIVND (reference sequence). The CDR3 runs to 16 residues. J was trimmed by 4 bases and V by 7 bases; bases with no gene match: 11.